One and the same sample provided the 18 T cell receptor beta chains below, sequenced in a study of metastatic and nonmetastatic thyroid tumors. TCRdb called clones again from the PCR reads with MiXCR. In the table there are under 40,000 clones, approximately 17% of which are singletons. All patients reached thyroid surgery having received no treatment beforehand. Sequencing input: blood. The origin of the receptors is a female donor with papillary thyroid cancer or a benign thyroid nodule (not recorded which). Some clones in this sample may be carry-over from other donors' samples.

As to this clone: The germline gene is not matched at one end of the junction; a read error may be the cause. The V gene is TRBV3-1, the J gene TRBJ2-7, with 9 bases that match TRBD2. CDR3 length equals 15 residues. In germline, CDR1 is LGHDT, CDR2 YNNKEL (reference sequence). The CDR3 DNA is TGTGCCAACAGCCAACTGCCTAGCGGGATCTACGAGCAGTACTTC. Protein: CANSQLPSGIYEQYF.

This clone was recorded at least ten times. The genes are TRBV30 and TRBJ2-7; 7 nucleotides match TRBD1. The junction had 5 bases not matched to a gene; V was cut back by 3 bases and J by 3 bases. There are 13 residues in the CDR3. In germline, CDR1 is GTSNPN, CDR2 SVGIG (reference sequence). The CDR3 is CAWRDRRYYEQYF. DNA for the CDR3: TGTGCCTGGAGGGACAGGCGATACTACGAGCAGTACTTC.

This chain uses TRBV19 with TRBJ2-7, with D tentatively TRBD1 or TRBD2 (5 bases each). Trimming stripped 4 bases from V and 9 bases from J, with 13 bases between. The CDR3 length is 12 residues. CDR1 and CDR2 from the germline V gene are LNHDA and SQIVND (reference sequence). CDR3 sequence reads: CASSNLEGRQYF. Here the CDR3 DNA reads TGTGCCAGTAGTAACTTAGAGGGGAGGCAGTACTTC.

The table lists this clone with many counts. This sequence joins TRBV5-1 and TRBJ1-3; D uncertain. The CDR3 length is 15 residues. Germline V gives CDR1 SGHRS, CDR2 YFSETQ. The V end was cut by 4 bases, the J end by 3 bases, with 14 bases between. CDR3 nucleotides: TGCGCCAGCAGCGTTCGTGGTGGATATGGAAACACCATATATTTT. It is translated as CASSVRGGYGNTIYF. Full variable domain (outside the CDR3, taken from reference TRBV5-1 and TRBJ1-3): KAGVTQTPRYLIKTRGQQVTLSCSPISGHRSVSWYQQTPGQGLQFLFEYFSETQRNKGNFPGRFSGRQFSNSRSEMNVSTLELGDSALYLCASSVRGGYGNTIYFGEGSWLTVV.

This clone was recorded a few times. One base away lies a much larger clone, so this may be a sequencing read error. The missing conserved phenylalanine or tryptophan at the end of this CDR3 makes a read error likely. This rearrangement joins TRBV10-2 to TRBJ2-1, with TRBD2 identical over 8 bases. The trim removed 7 bases at V and 0 bases at J, leaving 14 bases unmatched. CDR1 WSHSY and CDR2 SAAADI come from the germline V gene. The CDR3 covers 18 residues. For the CDR3, the DNA is TGCGCCAGCATAGGACAGCTAGCGGGTGGGAGCTCCTACAATGAGCAGTTCCTC. Its translation is CASIGQLAGGSSYNEQFL.

This clone was seen ten or more times. The CDR3 region has the DNA TGCAGTGCTATGCAGGGGTTTGCCGGGGAGCTGTTTTTT. It codes for CSAMQGFAGELFF. The chain joins TRBV20-1 to TRBJ2-2, with a possible D match to TRBD1 (6 bases). Germline-derived CDR1 and CDR2 are DFQATT and SNEGSKA (reference sequence). CDR3 length equals 13 residues. Trimming shortened V by 4 bases and J by 6 bases, and 12 bases separated the two germline ends.

The table lists this clone with many counts. The chain carries TRBV5-1 and TRBJ2-2; TRBD2 is a possible D gene (5 bases). This CDR3 region has 15 residues. Germline loops: CDR1 SGHRS, CDR2 YFSETQ. Between the trimmed V and J ends, which lost 1 base and 6 bases, there was a span of 13 bases. CDR3 nucleotide sequence: TGCGCCAGCAGCTTGCGGCAGCCCGGGGCCGGGGAGCTGTTTTTT. It codes for CASSLRQPGAGELFF.

This chain links TRBV5-1 with TRBJ2-2, with 9 bases lining up with TRBD2. After removal of 6 bases from V and 4 bases from J, the junction contained 7 bases not matched to a gene. Germline CDR1 is SGHRS and CDR2 is YFSETQ. The CDR3 length is 15 residues. The CDR3 loop is CASKFLAGLTGELFF. As DNA, the CDR3 is TGCGCCAGCAAATTCCTAGCGGGACTCACCGGGGAGCTGTTTTTT. The whole variable domain, filled in from reference TRBV5-1 and TRBJ2-2, reads KAGVTQTPRYLIKTRGQQVTLSCSPISGHRSVSWYQQTPGQGLQFLFEYFSETQRNKGNFPGRFSGRQFSNSRSEMNVSTLELGDSALYLCASKFLAGLTGELFFGEGSRLTVL.

This clone was detected many times. A single base separates this from a much larger clone, so it may be a read error. Other DNA sequences in the sample encode the same CDR3. This rearrangement joins TRBV12-3 or TRBV12-4 to TRBJ2-1, with a tentative D call TRBD2 (6 bases). The V end lost 8 bases, the J end lost 3 bases, and 17 bases lay between the germline ends. The CDR3 extends over 15 amino acids. The CDR3 reads CASAPFGGNYNEQFF. CDR3 nucleotides: TGTGCCAGCGCCCCTTTTGGGGGGAACTACAATGAGCAGTTCTTC.

This clone occurred many times. This may come from a read error, since a much larger clone is one base off. This sample also contains other DNA sequences that code for the same CDR3. The chain joins TRBV28 to TRBJ2-5; 8 bases are shared with TRBD1. Germline assignment: CDR1 MDHEN and CDR2 SYDVKM. The CDR3 contains 15 residues. V was pared by 5 bases and J by 1 base, with 6 bases of the junction left unmatched. CDR3 DNA sequence: TGTGCCAGCAGTCAAGGCGGGACAGGCCAAGAGACCCAGTACTTC. It yields the protein CASSQGGTGQETQYF.

This clone is judged medium-sized. The chain links TRBV6-1 to TRBJ2-5, with 13 positions matching TRBD2. Trimming took 5 bases from V and 1 from J; bases not matched to a gene: 7. Germline V gene data show CDR1 as MNHNS and CDR2 as SASEGT. CDR3 size: 17 residues. The CDR3: CASSFRTSGRTQETQYF. The DNA of the CDR3 is TGTGCCAGCAGTTTTCGGACTAGCGGGAGAACCCAAGAGACCCAGTACTTC.

The chain carries TRBV6-9 and TRBJ1-5, with 12 bases identical to TRBD1. The ends lost 5 bases at V and 7 bases at J; junction bases unmatched: 6. Germline V gives CDR1 MNHGY, CDR2 SVAAGI. The length of the CDR3 is 15 residues. DNA for the CDR3: TGTGCCAGCAGTGCGGGACAGGGGGCTTGGCAGCCCCAGCATTTT. It translates to CASSAGQGAWQPQHF.

By its share, this clone is medium-sized (0.01 to 0.1%). The chain uses TRBV2 and TRBJ1-2, with no clear D. This CDR3 is built from 11 residues. Germline V gene lookup returns CDR1 SNHLY and CDR2 FYNNEI. The ends were cut back, 4 bases at V and 5 bases at J, with 5 bases in the middle. CDR3 DNA: TGTGCCAGCAGTGCTAGGTATGGCTACACCTTC. The encoded protein is CASSARYGYTF.

Concerning this clone: A much larger clone sits a single nucleotide away, making a read error possible. The chain combines TRBV9 with TRBJ2-2; 8 bases are a match to TRBD2. The V gene end was trimmed by 2 bases and the J gene end by 9 bases; junction bases not matched to a gene: 12. This CDR3 has 16 amino acids. Germline-derived CDR1 and CDR2 are SGDLS and YYNGEE. The CDR3 protein is CASSVRASGGTRELFF. Here the CDR3 DNA reads TGTGCCAGCAGCGTTAGAGCCAGCGGGGGTACCCGGGAGCTGTTTTTT.

This clone was seen ten or more times. The chain uses TRBV6-5 and TRBJ2-6, with TRBD2 matching over 14 bases. CDR1 and CDR2 (germline): MNHEY, SVGAGI. The CDR3 contains 18 residues. V was pared by 6 bases and J by 0 bases, with 4 bases of the junction left unmatched. The CDR3 DNA reads TGTGCCAGCAGGGGGACTAGCGGGAGCGCCTCTGGGGCCAACGTCCTGACTTTC. Its translation: CASRGTSGSASGANVLTF.

The sample holds many counts of this clone. The genes are TRBV19 and TRBJ2-1, with 11 bases lining up with TRBD2. The CDR3 consists of 16 residues. The germline CDR1 and CDR2 sequences are LNHDA and SQIVND (reference sequence). V trimming: 0 bases; J trimming: 7 bases; junction bases outside the gene matches: 5. The CDR3 DNA is TGTGCCAGTAGTATAGAAACCGGGACTAGCGGTAATGAGCAGTTCTTC. This sequence encodes CASSIETGTSGNEQFF.

This clone appeared a few times. The chain employs TRBV6-2 or TRBV6-3 and TRBJ2-5; D uncertain. The end of the DNA fits TRBJ2-4 better, so the J call may be wrong. The CDR3 consists of 13 residues. Germline CDR1 and CDR2: MNHEY and SVGEGT. In DNA, the CDR3 is TGTGCCAGCAGTTACTCGTACATAGCCATTCAGTACTTC. Translation: CASSYSYIAIQYF.

A remark on this clone: The junction shows a germline mismatch at one end, possibly a read error. CDR3 residues: CSARGGDISRGCTF. The CDR3 coding sequence is TGCAGTGCTAGAGGGGGGGACATCTCGCGTGGCTGCACCTTC. This sequence joins TRBV20-1 and TRBJ1-2, with D possibly TRBD1 on 6 matching bases. The CDR3 contains 14 residues. CDR1 and CDR2 (germline): DFQATT, SNEGSKA (reference sequence).